The 22 T cell receptor beta chains in this list originate from one sample, sequenced in a study of yellow fever vaccine responses in identical twins. MiXCR, applied by TCRdb to the RT-PCR reads, yields one record per CDR3 protein. The table records about 20,000 distinct CDR3 sequences, over 65% of them present only once. The source was T cells from blood (PBMCs), unsorted or a sorted subset (not recorded which), collected before or after yellow fever vaccination (not recorded which). Receptors originate from a woman aged 18 to 35 who received the yellow fever vaccine.

This chain connects TRBV11-1 to TRBJ2-1, with D perhaps matching TRBD1 (7 bases). The V gene's germline CDR1 is SGHAT and CDR2 FQDESV (reference sequence). There are 14 residues in the CDR3. V lost 6 bases and J 9 bases, leaving 18 bases between the germline ends. The CDR3 DNA is TGTGCCAGCAGAGAACTGGTCCAGGGGGGTGAGCAGTTCTTC. This sequence encodes CASRELVQGGEQFF.

The V gene is TRBV13, the J gene TRBJ2-7; D may be TRBD1 (6 bases). The CDR3 consists of 12 residues. From germline, CDR1 is PRHDT and CDR2 FYEKMQ (reference sequence). V dropped 6 bases and J dropped 3 bases, with 9 bases sitting between them. The CDR3 region has the DNA TGTGCCAGCAGGAAGGACAGCTACGAGCAGTACGTC. It yields the protein CASRKDSYEQYV.

The rearrangement links TRBV20-1 to TRBJ1-6; D remains unclear. V was cut by 3 bases and J by 2 bases, with 8 bases left in between. The CDR3 has 14 residues. Looked up from germline, CDR1 is DFQATT and CDR2 is SNEGSKA (reference sequence). Written as DNA, the CDR3 is TGCAGTGCTAGGGTGACTGCCTATAATTCACCCCTCCACTTT. This translates into CSARVTAYNSPLHF.

This clonotype was seen once. The V gene is TRBV2, the J gene TRBJ1-1, with TRBD1 identical over 7 bases. With 6 bases clipped from V and 5 bases from J, the junction kept 9 bases outside the gene matches. Germline V gene data show CDR1 as SNHLY and CDR2 as FYNNEI. The CDR3 totals 14 residues. CDR3 nucleotide sequence: TGTGCCAGCAGGGAAAAGGGGGCTAGAACTGAAGCTTTCTTT. This sequence encodes CASREKGARTEAFF. The full variable domain, completed using reference TRBV2 and TRBJ1-1, is EPEVTQTPSHQVTQMGQEVILRCVPISNHLYFYWYRQILGQKVEFLVSFYNNEISEKSEIFDDQFSVERPDGSNFTLKIRSTKLEDSAMYFCASREKGARTEAFFGQGTRLTVV.

This clonotype was recorded a few times. The chain links TRBV14 to TRBJ2-1; possible D gene TRBD1, 6 bases. Germline assignment: CDR1 SGHDN and CDR2 FVKESK. This CDR3 region has 13 residues. Trimming removed 0 bases at V and 7 bases at J, with 7 bases between. CDR3 in DNA: TGTGCCAGCAGCCAAGAGAGGGGGAATGAGCAGTTCTTC. The encoded protein is CASSQERGNEQFF.

The chain combines TRBV11-3 with TRBJ2-3, with a tentative D call TRBD2 (6 bases). The CDR3 extends over 14 amino acids. Trimming pared 0 bases from V and 5 bases from J, leaving 9 bases between. Germline CDR1 reads SGHNT; CDR2 reads YENEEA. The CDR3 region has the DNA TGTGCCAGCAGCTTAGAGCCTAGCGTAGATACGCAGTATTTT. This encodes CASSLEPSVDTQYF.

This chain uses TRBV7-9 with TRBJ2-1; 12 nucleotides line up with TRBD1. In germline, CDR1 is SEHNR, CDR2 FQNEAQ (reference sequence). V shed 5 bases and J 7 bases; nucleotides not matched to a gene: 9. The CDR3 covers 16 residues. CDR3 bases: TGTGCCAGCAGCCCTCCGGGACAGGGGGCGCGGAATGAGCAGTTCTTC. Its translation: CASSPPGQGARNEQFF.

The chain carries TRBV28 and TRBJ2-5; 7 nucleotides agree with TRBD2. CDR1 MDHEN and CDR2 SYDVKM come from the germline V gene. The CDR3 is 13 amino acids. The V segment lost 6 bases and the J segment 5 bases; nucleotides outside the gene matches: 6. The CDR3: CASSWAGVETQYF. CDR3 DNA sequence: TGTGCCAGCAGCTGGGCGGGGGTGGAGACCCAGTACTTC.

V is TRBV11-1 and J is TRBJ1-1, with D unclear. The V gene lost 2 bases and the J gene lost 0 bases, with 4 bases spanning the gap. Germline V gene sequence: CDR1 SGHAT, CDR2 FQDESV (reference sequence). The CDR3 extends over 13 amino acids. The CDR3: CASSLRMNTEAFF. Written as DNA, the CDR3 is TGTGCCAGCAGCTTACGAATGAACACTGAAGCTTTCTTT.

The chain uses TRBV19 and TRBJ2-3; 8 nucleotides match TRBD2. The CDR3 spans 17 residues. The V segment lost 1 base and the J segment 2 bases; nucleotides outside the gene matches: 8. Per the germline V gene, CDR1 is LNHDA and CDR2 is SQIVND (reference sequence). As DNA, the CDR3 is TGTGCCAGTAGTATAGGACGGGGGGGCCTCCTCACAGATACGCAGTATTTT. Residues: CASSIGRGGLLTDTQYF.

This chain uses TRBV9 with TRBJ2-7; 8 bases are shared with TRBD1. The CDR3 consists of 13 residues. From germline, CDR1 is SGDLS and CDR2 YYNGEE. V was clipped by 2 bases and J by 8 bases; unmatched bases: 6. As DNA, the CDR3 is TGTGCCAGCAGCGTGAGGGACAGGCCAAAGCAGTACGTC. Translated: CASSVRDRPKQYV.

The table lists this clonotype with a count of one. V and J are TRBV3-1 and TRBJ1-5, with TRBD1 matching 7 bases. The CDR3 length is 15 residues. Germline assignment: CDR1 LGHDT and CDR2 YNNKEL (reference sequence). The junction had 6 bases not matched to a gene; V was cut back by 3 bases and J by 4 bases. CDR3 bases: TGTGCCAGCAGCCACAGGGACAGCCTTAATCAGCCCCAGCATTTT. Protein product: CASSHRDSLNQPQHF.

V and J are TRBV2 and TRBJ1-4; a possible D gene is TRBD1 (5 bases). The V and J ends lost 1 base and 5 bases respectively, with 14 bases between them. The germline V gene encodes CDR1 SNHLY and CDR2 FYNNEI. This CDR3 has 16 residues. The chain's CDR3 is CASSEDFVRDNEKLFF. The CDR3 DNA follows: TGTGCCAGCAGTGAAGACTTTGTCAGGGACAATGAAAAACTGTTTTTT.

CDR3 sequence (DNA): TGCAGTACAAAGGTGCCTAACTATGGCTACACCTTC. Amino acids: CSTKVPNYGYTF. The chain combines TRBV20-1 with TRBJ1-2, with D unresolved. CDR1 is DFQATT and CDR2 is SNEGSKA in the germline V gene (reference sequence). Trimming removed 8 bases from V and 0 bases from J, with 10 bases in between. The CDR3 length is 12 residues.

V gene TRBV29-1 combines with J gene TRBJ1-2; 8 bases match TRBD1. Unmatched junction bases numbered 10, after V lost 4 bases and J lost 6 bases. The CDR3 sequence is 14 residues long. Germline V gene sequence: CDR1 SQVTM, CDR2 ANQGSEA. The CDR3 coding sequence is TGCAGCGTTGGATCGCAGGGGGCGATAGATGGCTACACCTTC. Translated: CSVGSQGAIDGYTF. The complete variable domain, with remaining parts taken from reference TRBV29-1 and TRBJ1-2, reads SAVISQKPSRDICQRGTSLTIQCQVDSQVTMMFWYRQQPGQSLTLIATANQGSEATYESGFVIDKFPISRPNLTFSTLTVSNMSPEDSSIYLCSVGSQGAIDGYTFGSGTRLTVV.

The chain is built from TRBV24-1 and TRBJ2-5; 8 bases are a match to TRBD1. The CDR3 is 14 residues long. CDR1 is KGHDR and CDR2 is SFDVKD in the germline V gene. V gave up 7 bases and J gave up 4 bases; unmatched junction bases: 7. CDR3 DNA: TGTGCCACCAGGGACAGGGATAGAGGAGAGACCCAGTACTTC. Protein sequence: CATRDRDRGETQYF.

This sequence joins TRBV20-1 and TRBJ1-2, with D possibly TRBD1 on 5 matching bases. Looked up from germline, CDR1 is DFQATT and CDR2 is SNEGSKA (reference sequence). Between the trimmed V and J ends, which lost 5 bases and 5 bases, there was a span of 12 bases. This CDR3 contains 12 residues. CDR3 DNA sequence: TGCAGTGCTGTGAGGGGTGATTATGGCTACACCTTC. Its protein is CSAVRGDYGYTF.

The rearrangement joins TRBV6-2 or TRBV6-3 to TRBJ2-4; either TRBD1 or TRBD2 may supply D (6 bases each). Germline V gene lookup returns CDR1 MNHEY and CDR2 SVGEGT. V gave up 2 bases and J gave up 0 bases, with 23 bases separating them. The CDR3 consists of 20 residues. The CDR3 sequence: CASSYPEDGGPPLAKNIQYF. The CDR3 bases are TGTGCCAGCAGTTACCCGGAGGACGGGGGCCCTCCACTAGCCAAAAACATTCAGTACTTC.

This clonotype was seen only a few times. The chain employs TRBV15 and TRBJ2-1, with D unclear. From germline, CDR1 is LNHNV and CDR2 YYDKDF (reference sequence). The CDR3 covers 12 residues. The germline V and J ends were trimmed by 8 bases and 3 bases, with 8 bases remaining between them. CDR3 loop: CATANIYNEQFF. The CDR3 nucleotides are TGTGCCACCGCAAATATCTACAATGAGCAGTTCTTC.

The rearrangement links TRBV4-2 to TRBJ1-1; unclear D gene. Germline values: CDR1 LGHNA, CDR2 YNFKEQ. The CDR3 length is 13 residues. Trimming removed 0 bases from V and 8 bases from J, with 10 bases in between. The CDR3 protein is CASSQDSGREAFF. The CDR3 bases are TGTGCCAGCAGCCAAGATTCCGGCAGAGAAGCTTTCTTT.

J is TRBJ1-5 and V is TRBV11-2; a possible D gene is TRBD1 (6 bases). The CDR3 is 14 residues long. Germline CDR1 reads SGHAT; CDR2 reads FQNNGV. Trimming took 6 bases from V and 4 from J, leaving 13 bases between them. The CDR3 protein is CASRSTGLNQPQHF. CDR3 nucleotide sequence: TGTGCCAGCAGATCTACAGGGTTGAATCAGCCCCAGCATTTT.

This clonotype has only one observation. V usage is TRBV4-1 and J usage is TRBJ1-3; D may be TRBD1 (5 bases). V dropped 1 base and J dropped 4 bases, with 20 bases sitting between them. Germline CDR1 reads MGHRA; CDR2 reads YSYEKL. This CDR3 has 18 residues. The DNA for the CDR3 is TGCGCCAGCAGCCAAGTAGATATGGGACTTATCCTCGGAAACACCATATATTTT. Residues: CASSQVDMGLILGNTIYF.